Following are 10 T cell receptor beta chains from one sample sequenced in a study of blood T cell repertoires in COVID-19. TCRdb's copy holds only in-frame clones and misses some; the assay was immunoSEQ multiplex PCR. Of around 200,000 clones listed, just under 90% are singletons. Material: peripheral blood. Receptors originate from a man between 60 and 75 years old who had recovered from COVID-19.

Here the CDR3 reads CASTRYRGTNYGYTF. CDR3 sequence (DNA): TGTGCCAGTACAAGATACAGGGGTACTAACTATGGCTACACCTTC. The V and J genes are TRBV6-5 and TRBJ1-2, with 7 nucleotides matching TRBD1. V was clipped by 9 bases and J by 0 bases; unmatched bases: 10. Germline loops: CDR1 MNHEY, CDR2 SVGAGI. CDR3 length: 15 residues.

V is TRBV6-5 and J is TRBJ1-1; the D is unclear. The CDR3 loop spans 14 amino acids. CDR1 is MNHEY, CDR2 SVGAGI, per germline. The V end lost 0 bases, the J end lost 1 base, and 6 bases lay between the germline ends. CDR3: CASSYSGRNTEAFF. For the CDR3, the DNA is TGTGCCAGCAGTTACTCGGGCCGGAACACTGAAGCTTTCTTT.

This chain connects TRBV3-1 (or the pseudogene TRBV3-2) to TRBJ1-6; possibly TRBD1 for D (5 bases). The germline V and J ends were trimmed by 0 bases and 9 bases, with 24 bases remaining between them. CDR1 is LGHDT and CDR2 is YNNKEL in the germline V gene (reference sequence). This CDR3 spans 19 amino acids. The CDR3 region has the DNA TGTGCCAGCAGCCAAGATAGGGGTCAGTCCGTTTTCCCCGGTTCACCCCTCCACTTT. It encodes CASSQDRGQSVFPGSPLHF.

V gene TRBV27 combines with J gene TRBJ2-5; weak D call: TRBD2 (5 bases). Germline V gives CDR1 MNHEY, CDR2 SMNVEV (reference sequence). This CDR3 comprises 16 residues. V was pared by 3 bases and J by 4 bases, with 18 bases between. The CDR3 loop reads CASSFHSGEPRETQYF. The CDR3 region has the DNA TGTGCCAGCAGTTTCCACTCCGGGGAGCCGAGAGAGACCCAGTACTTC.

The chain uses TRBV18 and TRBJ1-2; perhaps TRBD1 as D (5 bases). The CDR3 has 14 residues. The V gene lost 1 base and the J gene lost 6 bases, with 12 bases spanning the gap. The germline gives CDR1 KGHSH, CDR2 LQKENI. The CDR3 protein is CASSPLAGQDGYTF. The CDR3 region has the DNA TGTGCCAGCTCACCACTCGCAGGGCAGGATGGCTACACCTTC.

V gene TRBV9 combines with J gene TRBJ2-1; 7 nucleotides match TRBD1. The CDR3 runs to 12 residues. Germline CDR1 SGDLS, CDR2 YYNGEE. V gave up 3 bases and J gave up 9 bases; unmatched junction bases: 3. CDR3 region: CASSEQGFEQFF. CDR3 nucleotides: TGTGCCAGCAGCGAACAGGGGTTTGAGCAGTTCTTC.

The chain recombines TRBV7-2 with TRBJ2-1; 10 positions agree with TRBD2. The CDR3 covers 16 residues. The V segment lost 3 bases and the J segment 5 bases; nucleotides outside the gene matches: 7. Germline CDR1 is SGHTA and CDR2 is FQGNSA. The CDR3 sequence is CASSFRLAGAHNEQFF. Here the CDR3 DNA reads TGTGCCAGCAGCTTTCGGCTAGCGGGGGCCCACAATGAGCAGTTCTTC.

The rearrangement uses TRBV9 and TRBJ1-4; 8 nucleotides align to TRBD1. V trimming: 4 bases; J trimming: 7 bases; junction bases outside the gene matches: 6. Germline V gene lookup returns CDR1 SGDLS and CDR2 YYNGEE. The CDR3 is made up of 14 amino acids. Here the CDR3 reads CASSPGQDLEKLFF. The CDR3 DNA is TGTGCCAGCAGCCCGGGACAGGACCTTGAAAAACTGTTTTTT.

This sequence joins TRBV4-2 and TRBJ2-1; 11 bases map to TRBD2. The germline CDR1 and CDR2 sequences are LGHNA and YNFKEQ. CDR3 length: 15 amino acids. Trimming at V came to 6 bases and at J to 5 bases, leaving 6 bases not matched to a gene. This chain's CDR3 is CASSPHSGGDNEQFF. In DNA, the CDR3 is TGTGCCAGCAGTCCCCATAGCGGGGGGGACAATGAGCAGTTCTTC.

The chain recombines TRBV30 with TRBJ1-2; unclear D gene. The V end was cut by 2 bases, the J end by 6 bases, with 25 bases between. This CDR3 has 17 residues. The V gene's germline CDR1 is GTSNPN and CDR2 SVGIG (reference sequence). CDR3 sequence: CAWSSHPNPPLTHGYTF. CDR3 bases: TGTGCCTGGAGTAGCCACCCGAACCCCCCTCTAACTCATGGCTACACCTTC.